One sample yielded the 18 T cell receptor beta chains listed below, sequenced in a study of blood T cell repertoires in COVID-19. TCRdb's table, derived via immunoSEQ multiplex PCR, lists solely in-frame clones and lacks some. The repertoire holds 310,000 or so clones, with roughly 89% as singletons. The sample taken for sequencing was peripheral blood. The receptors here all came from a man aged 30 to 39 with COVID-19, enrolled during active disease.

The J gene is TRBJ2-5, the V gene TRBV5-4; no clear D gene. The germline V gene encodes CDR1 SGHNT and CDR2 YYREEE (reference sequence). V was shortened by 4 bases and J by 1 base, with 11 bases between the two germline ends. CDR3 size: 14 residues. CDR3 loop: CASSPRRSQETQYF. DNA for the CDR3: TGTGCCAGCAGCCCCAGACGGAGCCAAGAGACCCAGTACTTC.

This chain connects TRBV7-9 to TRBJ1-1; 9 nucleotides agree with TRBD1. With V trimmed by 5 bases and J by 0 bases, 10 bases remained unmatched. Germline CDR1 reads SEHNR; CDR2 reads FQNEAQ (reference sequence). The CDR3 consists of 17 residues. CDR3 in amino acids: CASSVTGGKTMNTEAFF. CDR3 bases: TGTGCCAGCAGCGTGACAGGGGGTAAAACGATGAACACTGAAGCTTTCTTT. Variable domain in full (rest from reference TRBV7-9 and TRBJ1-1): DTGVSQNPRHKITKRGQNVTFRCDPISEHNRLYWYRQTLGQGPEFLTYFQNEAQLEKSRLLSDRFSAERPKGSFSTLEIQRTEQGDSAMYLCASSVTGGKTMNTEAFFGQGTRLTVV.

V is TRBV18 and J is TRBJ1-5, with D perhaps TRBD1 (5 bases). CDR1 and CDR2 (germline): KGHSH, LQKENI. The CDR3 sequence is 16 residues long. Trimming shortened V by 3 bases and J by 2 bases, and 14 bases separated the two germline ends. The DNA for the CDR3 is TGTGCCAGCTCACCCAGGGATGCTTCGCGCAATCAGCCCCAGCATTTT. Its translation: CASSPRDASRNQPQHF.

The chain has TRBV27 and TRBJ2-1; 14 nucleotides agree with TRBD2. From germline, CDR1 is MNHEY and CDR2 SMNVEV (reference sequence). This CDR3 comprises 15 residues. V gave up 4 bases and J gave up 6 bases; unmatched junction bases: 2. CDR3: CASSWGLAGVNEQFF. The CDR3 region has the DNA TGTGCCAGCAGTTGGGGACTAGCGGGAGTCAATGAGCAGTTCTTC.

This chain uses TRBV5-1 with TRBJ2-3, with 8 bases identical to TRBD2. The CDR3 contains 16 residues. V lost 0 bases and J lost 6; bases outside the gene matches: 9. Germline CDR1 is SGHRS and CDR2 is YFSETQ. CDR3 residues: CASSLDLAGSGDTQYF. CDR3 bases: TGCGCCAGCAGCTTGGACCTAGCGGGCTCCGGGGATACGCAGTATTTT.

This chain joins TRBV27 and TRBJ1-1; D remains ambiguous. Germline CDR1 and CDR2: MNHEY and SMNVEV (reference sequence). The CDR3 extends over 13 amino acids. The V and J ends lost 5 bases and 3 bases respectively, with 10 bases between them. CDR3 protein: CASSLTRDTEAFF. The CDR3 nucleotides read TGTGCCAGCAGTCTTACCCGAGACACTGAAGCTTTCTTT.

V is TRBV3-1 (or the pseudogene TRBV3-2) and J is TRBJ2-5, with D perhaps TRBD1 (6 bases). Deletions cut 4 bases from V and 9 bases from J, with 15 bases between. The length of the CDR3 is 13 residues. Per germline, CDR1 LGHDT and CDR2 YNNKEL (reference sequence). CDR3 coding DNA: TGTGCCAGCAGCCGAGGAGACAGGTCTGCCCAGTACTTC. It is translated as CASSRGDRSAQYF.

The gene calls are TRBV5-1 and TRBJ1-1, with unresolved D. Deletions cut 3 bases from V and 0 bases from J, with 15 bases between. In germline, CDR1 is SGHRS, CDR2 YFSETQ. The CDR3 sequence is 16 residues long. The DNA for the CDR3 is TGCGCCAGCAGCTATTTATCGGGATTCATGAACACTGAAGCTTTCTTT. It encodes CASSYLSGFMNTEAFF.

The chain combines TRBV11-2 with TRBJ1-1; 9 bases are shared with TRBD1. Per germline, CDR1 SGHAT and CDR2 FQNNGV. The V and J ends lost 5 bases and 3 bases, in that order; junction bases with no gene match: 4. This CDR3 contains 14 residues. In DNA form, the CDR3 reads TGTGCCAGCAGCGGATGGACAGGGGACACTGAAGCTTTCTTT. Residues: CASSGWTGDTEAFF.

The chain recombines TRBV28 with TRBJ2-7; 12 positions match TRBD2. Germline CDR1 MDHEN, CDR2 SYDVKM. The V and J ends lost 6 bases and 2 bases, in that order; junction bases with no gene match: 2. The CDR3 contains 14 residues. The DNA of the CDR3 is TGTGCCAGCAGGCTAGCGGGAGGGCCCTACGAGCAGTACTTC. Encoded protein: CASRLAGGPYEQYF.

The chain carries TRBV4-1 and TRBJ2-5; a weak D match, TRBD1 (5 bases). The V and J ends lost 0 bases and 5 bases respectively, with 10 bases between them. The CDR3 has 14 amino acids. Germline V CDR1 and CDR2: MGHRA, YSYEKL. CDR3 nucleotide sequence: TGCGCCAGCAGCCAAGAGGGGCTCCTCGAGACCCAGTACTTC. Its protein is CASSQEGLLETQYF.

This chain links TRBV19 with TRBJ2-3, with D perhaps TRBD1 (5 bases). Germline CDR1 reads LNHDA; CDR2 reads SQIVND (reference sequence). This CDR3 has 12 residues. V was trimmed by 5 bases and J by 4 bases, leaving 7 bases between them. The CDR3 here is CASSATADTQYF. CDR3 coding DNA: TGTGCCAGTAGTGCGACAGCAGATACGCAGTATTTT.

The chain carries TRBV6-5 and TRBJ2-5, with TRBD2 as a possible D gene (6 bases). Trimming left V 6 bases short and J 0 bases short, with 8 bases between. The CDR3 runs to 13 residues. The V gene's germline CDR1 is MNHEY and CDR2 SVGAGI. The chain's CDR3 is CASRGGYQETQYF. The CDR3 region has the DNA TGTGCCAGCAGGGGGGGTTACCAAGAGACCCAGTACTTC.

This chain uses TRBV7-9 with TRBJ2-7; 9 bases match TRBD1. After removal of 6 bases from V and 3 bases from J, the junction contained 12 bases not matched to a gene. From germline, CDR1 is SEHNR and CDR2 FQNEAQ (reference sequence). The CDR3 loop spans 16 amino acids. This chain's CDR3 is CASSQRPGQGRYEQYF. DNA for the CDR3: TGTGCCAGCAGTCAAAGGCCGGGACAGGGCCGCTACGAGCAGTACTTC.

This clone has a handful of counts. This sequence joins TRBV4-1 and TRBJ1-5, with TRBD1 matching over 8 bases. J lost 8 bases, V lost 0 bases, and 3 bases had no gene match. CDR1 is MGHRA and CDR2 is YSYEKL in the germline V gene. This CDR3 comprises 14 residues. CDR3 loop: CASSQDDRGKPQHF. In nucleotides, the CDR3 is TGCGCCAGCAGCCAAGATGACAGGGGTAAGCCCCAGCATTTT.

The chain uses TRBV29-1 and TRBJ2-2; 7 bases are shared with TRBD1. Trimming at V came to 6 bases and at J to 5 bases, leaving 12 bases not matched to a gene. This CDR3 contains 15 residues. In germline, CDR1 is SQVTM, CDR2 ANQGSEA. DNA of the CDR3: TGCAGCGTACCAACCCGAGGGGGCGGGACCGGGGAGCTGTTTTTT. It codes for CSVPTRGGGTGELFF.

V usage is TRBV7-2 and J usage is TRBJ1-2; TRBD1 matches 10 bases. The trim removed 1 base at V and 7 bases at J, leaving 9 bases unmatched. The germline CDR1 and CDR2 sequences are SGHTA and FQGNSA. CDR3 size: 16 residues. The CDR3 sequence: CASSLGPDRGRSGYTF. The CDR3 DNA reads as TGTGCCAGCAGCTTAGGCCCAGACAGGGGGCGAAGTGGCTACACCTTC. The full variable domain, rest sourced from reference TRBV7-2 and TRBJ1-2, is GAGVSQSPSNKVTEKGKDVELRCDPISGHTALYWYRQSLGQGLEFLIYFQGNSAPDKSGLPSDRFSAERTGGSVSTLTIQRTQQEDSAVYLCASSLGPDRGRSGYTFGSGTRLTVV.

In DNA form, the CDR3 reads TGTGCCAGCAGCTTGGTAGGGACAGGGGGCAACGAGCAGTACTTC. It translates to CASSLVGTGGNEQYF. V and J are TRBV5-4 and TRBJ2-7; 12 bases map to TRBD1. CDR3 length: 15 amino acids. Unmatched junction bases numbered 3, after V lost 0 bases and J lost 5 bases. The germline gives CDR1 SGHNT, CDR2 YYREEE (reference sequence).